This is a list of T cell receptor beta chains from one sample in a study of T cell responses to AZD1222 COVID-19 vaccine. The data were produced by immunoSEQ multiplex PCR, yet TCRdb's version contains in-frame clones alone and is incomplete. The sample has 120,000 or so clones, around nine tenths seen once. The sample was peripheral blood, taken on day 0 of MenACWY control vaccination. The receptor source for this set is an adult in good health. CDR3s include the opening cysteine and the closing phenylalanine or tryptophan. Not every row has a clone size; where given, it reads once, few, many or a size class.

clone size	V gene	J gene	CDR3 protein
once	TRBV3-1/TRBV3-2	TRBJ1-1	CASSSQRWGPEAFF
NA	TRBV9	TRBJ2-6	CASSAGTVFSGANVLTF
NA	TRBV12-3/TRBV12-4	TRBJ2-7	CASSAGLLYEQYF
NA	TRBV20-1	TRBJ2-1	CSASRPSSGVFDEQFF
NA	TRBV6-2/TRBV6-3	TRBJ2-7	CASSPLASYEQYF
NA	TRBV5-4	TRBJ2-1	CASSLEASGKNEQFF
NA	TRBV2	TRBJ1-4	CASLWATNEKLFF
NA	TRBV6-2/TRBV6-3	TRBJ2-1	CASSRTGDEQFF
once	TRBV3-1/TRBV3-2	TRBJ2-1	CASSPGTSGTYNEQFF
few	TRBV30	TRBJ1-5	CAWSRTGRSNQPQHF
few	TRBV28	TRBJ2-7	CASSKTALSHEQYF
NA	TRBV5-1	TRBJ2-7	CASSLATTGRGNEQYF
NA	TRBV12-3/TRBV12-4	TRBJ1-6	CASSSQGNSPLHF
NA	TRBV12-3/TRBV12-4	TRBJ1-1	CASSLGVGTEAFF
NA	TRBV6-5	TRBJ1-2	CASLGGKYGYTF
NA	TRBV6-5	TRBJ2-7	CASSHRVSYEQYF
NA	TRBV5-6	TRBJ2-5	CASSLWQGQETQYF
NA	TRBV6-5	TRBJ2-2	CASSQPGLGTGELFF
NA	TRBV4-1	TRBJ2-3	CASGDLGLAGLGRTDTQYF
NA	TRBV28	TRBJ1-5	CASSLWQQVPQPQHF